A selection of T cell receptor beta chains follows, all from one sample in a study of OX40 agonist ivuxolimab in advanced cancers. Clones were sequenced by immunoSEQ multiplex PCR, and TCRdb holds only the in-frame ones, with some missing. The data contain 42,000 or so clones, approximately 86% of them singletons. The material was CD4+ or CD8+ T cells sorted from blood, obtained in a trial of the OX40 agonist ivuxolimab. Receptors originate from an adult with an advanced solid tumor such as melanoma, head and neck, liver or kidney cancer. The CDR3 runs from the conserved cysteine through the conserved F or W. D genes are given only for firm matches. Expanded clones get a size class; other rows say once, few or many, or leave the size out.

abundance,len,d_gene,j_gene,v_gene,CDR3nt,CDR3aa
once,13,.,TRBJ2-3,TRBV29-1,TGCAGCGTCTATAGGGGCAAAACAGATACGCAGTATTTT,CSVYRGKTDTQYF
.,14,.,TRBJ1-2,TRBV7-9,TGTGCCAGCAGCTTAGGCTCGGGCGGCTATGGCTACACCTTC,CASSLGSGGYGYTF
.,14,TRBD2,TRBJ2-1,TRBV27,TGTGCCAGCAGTTTTAGCGGGGGGTTCTCTGAGCAGTTCTTC,CASSFSGGFSEQFF
.,15,TRBD1,TRBJ1-4,TRBV27,TGTGCCAGCAGCCCGGGGGAGGGGGCGCAGAAAAAACTGTTTTTT,CASSPGEGAQKKLFF
.,13,TRBD2,TRBJ2-1,TRBV5-4,TGTGCCAGCAGCCTTACTAGCGACAATGAGCAGTTCTTC,CASSLTSDNEQFF
few,15,.,TRBJ2-2,TRBV5-1,TGCGCCAGCAGCTTTTTGGGGGAGTACACCGGGGAGCTGTTTTTT,CASSFLGEYTGELFF
.,16,.,TRBJ1-3,TRBV7-8,TGTGCCAGCAGCTATGCACAGGGACGGGTAGGAAACACCATATATTTT,CASSYAQGRVGNTIYF
once,15,.,TRBJ2-1,TRBV2,TGTGCCAGCATCCCGGGGGCTCTCTCCTACAATGAGCAGTTCTTC,CASIPGALSYNEQFF
once,14,.,TRBJ1-4,TRBV5-6,TGTGCCAGCAGCCCGGGACCGGTAAAGGAAAAACTGTTTTTT,CASSPGPVKEKLFF
.,15,.,TRBJ2-7,TRBV14,TGTGCCAGCAGCCCAACTAGCAGACCCTCCTACGAGCAGTACTTC,CASSPTSRPSYEQYF
medium-sized,17,TRBD2,TRBJ2-7,TRBV19,TGTGCCAGTAGTACAGGGGGGACTAGCGGGAGCTCCTACGAGCAGTACTTC,CASSTGGTSGSSYEQYF
few,13,.,TRBJ1-1,TRBV6-6,TGTGCCAGCAGTTACGTCCCGAACACTGAAGCTTTCTTT,CASSYVPNTEAFF
few,9,.,TRBJ1-1,TRBV29-1,TGCAGCGTTACCGGTGAAGCTTTCTTT,CSVTGEAFF
.,15,TRBD1,TRBJ2-1,TRBV6-5,TGTGCCAGCAGCTCCGGGACAGGGAGTCACAATGAGCAGTTCTTC,CASSSGTGSHNEQFF
once,15,.,TRBJ1-3,TRBV11-2,TGTGCCAGCAGCACCGGGACGGACTCTGGAAACACCATATATTTT,CASSTGTDSGNTIYF
.,14,.,TRBJ2-4,TRBV28,TGTGCCAGCAGTCCCGCGGACCCGGCAAACATTCAGTACTTC,CASSPADPANIQYF
once,17,TRBD1,TRBJ2-5,TRBV28,TGTGCCAGCAGTTTTCCGGACAGGGGAAACAGGGAAGAGACCCAGTACTTC,CASSFPDRGNREETQYF